This T cell receptor (beta chain) was sequenced for a study of blood T cell repertoires in COVID-19 (dated by TCRdb to 2020 to 2021). With respect to the entire study: Samples covering the acute and convalescent phases of COVID-19 were provided by collaborators in the United States, Italy and Spain. The prospective study material was composed of cDNA or gDNA derived from T cells, B-cell-depleted T cells, or PBMCs. Deeply sampled blood TCRbeta repertoires from subjects exposed to, actively infected with, or recovered from COVID-19 were included in the dataset. The repertoires were released in a freely available public database intended as a resource for research on the immune response to SARS-CoV-2. Samples were obtained from the ongoing ImmuneRACE study (first 160 participants) and from 1,000 to 1,500 subjects provided by 6 global collaborators. A de-identified subject ID, COVID-19 status, age in years and sex were almost always included in the sample metadata. Where available, HLA class I and class II types were taken from metadata supplied by the sample provider and were not determined by assay-based typing.

A remark on this clone: Which antigen it targets is not known. No clone much larger than this one lies a single base away; base qualities are absent.

Trimming at the junction amounts to 0 bases on V and 2 bases on J, and the germline ends lie 15 bases apart. Via the germline V gene, CDR1 is SGHTS and CDR2 YDEGEE. Taken from cysteine to phenylalanine, the CDR3 has 17 residues. The retained sequence is limited to the CDR3, 51 bases, with the frame set at the first base. TCRbeta CDR3 regions were amplified from genomic DNA by means of the immunoSEQ Assay, a bias-controlled multiplex PCR. The source study handled its data this way. Nucleated cell counts per sample were estimated from amplification of reference gene primers within the assay. To quantify the absolute abundance of each unique TCRbeta CDR3 rearrangement, sequence reads were collapsed and filtered. For each sample, productive Simpson clonality was calculated as the square root of Simpson's diversity index over productive rearrangements. TCRdb took over this immuneACCESS table, retaining in-frame rearrangements with V and J assigned. Such tables are incomplete; in checked studies, under half of the missing clones stem from an unresolved V gene, and the remainder is unexplained. That table is the source of V, J and clone size, and D and trimming were worked out from the DNA. This sample holds more than 150,000 clones; approximately 84% were observed only once. The ten largest clones represent around an eighth of the sample.

Overall study results and their limits: The quantity of clinical and demographic metadata differed by source and by participant and was supplied without curation.

Collaborating institutions collected whole blood in K2EDTA tubes following their own protocols. For TCRbeta analysis, collaborators shipped samples as frozen whole blood, isolated PBMCs, or DNA extracted from either of those sample types. Recombination joined TRBV5-8 with TRBJ1-5; matching of 5 bases hints at TRBD1 as the D gene. This TCR came from a man between 18 and 35 years old with active or convalescent COVID-19. What was sequenced was peripheral blood. The CDR3 corresponds to CASSLVYGVGGNQPQHF. At the DNA level, the sequence is TGTGCCAGCAGCTTGGTGTATGGGGTAGGGGGCAATCAGCCCCAGCATTTT.